In this sample, the clone carrying this T cell receptor beta chain turned up many times. Its specificity is unknown. Tagging with unique molecular identifiers was applied to individual cDNA molecules. TCRdb ran MiXCR on the 5' RACE reads and lists one entry per CDR3 protein. In the table there are 30,000 to 45,000 distinct CDR3 sequences, roughly 4% of which are singletons. This entry comes from a study of early T cells in non-severe SARS-CoV-2 infection. Overall study context: Bulk RNA isolated from unsorted whole blood underwent sequencing; chains were not paired. Notes on the study in general: In VDJdb matching, anti-spike CD8 responses were favored while private and CD4 specificities went missing.

V lost 4 bases to trimming and J lost 4 bases; unmatched junction nucleotides: 24. In germline, CDR1 is LGHDT, CDR2 YNNKEL (reference sequence). This CDR3 has 22 residues. The sequencing input was whole blood. The chain recombines TRBV3-1 with TRBJ2-1; 11 bases line up with TRBD2. This TCR was sampled from an adult who was a healthcare worker with PCR-confirmed SARS-CoV-2 infection or an uninfected control (not recorded which). The CDR3 region is CASSPRTGTSGRTRAGYNEQFF. CDR3 nucleotide sequence: TGTGCCAGCAGCCCTCGTACCGGGACTAGCGGCCGAACGAGAGCTGGGTACAATGAGCAGTTCTTC.